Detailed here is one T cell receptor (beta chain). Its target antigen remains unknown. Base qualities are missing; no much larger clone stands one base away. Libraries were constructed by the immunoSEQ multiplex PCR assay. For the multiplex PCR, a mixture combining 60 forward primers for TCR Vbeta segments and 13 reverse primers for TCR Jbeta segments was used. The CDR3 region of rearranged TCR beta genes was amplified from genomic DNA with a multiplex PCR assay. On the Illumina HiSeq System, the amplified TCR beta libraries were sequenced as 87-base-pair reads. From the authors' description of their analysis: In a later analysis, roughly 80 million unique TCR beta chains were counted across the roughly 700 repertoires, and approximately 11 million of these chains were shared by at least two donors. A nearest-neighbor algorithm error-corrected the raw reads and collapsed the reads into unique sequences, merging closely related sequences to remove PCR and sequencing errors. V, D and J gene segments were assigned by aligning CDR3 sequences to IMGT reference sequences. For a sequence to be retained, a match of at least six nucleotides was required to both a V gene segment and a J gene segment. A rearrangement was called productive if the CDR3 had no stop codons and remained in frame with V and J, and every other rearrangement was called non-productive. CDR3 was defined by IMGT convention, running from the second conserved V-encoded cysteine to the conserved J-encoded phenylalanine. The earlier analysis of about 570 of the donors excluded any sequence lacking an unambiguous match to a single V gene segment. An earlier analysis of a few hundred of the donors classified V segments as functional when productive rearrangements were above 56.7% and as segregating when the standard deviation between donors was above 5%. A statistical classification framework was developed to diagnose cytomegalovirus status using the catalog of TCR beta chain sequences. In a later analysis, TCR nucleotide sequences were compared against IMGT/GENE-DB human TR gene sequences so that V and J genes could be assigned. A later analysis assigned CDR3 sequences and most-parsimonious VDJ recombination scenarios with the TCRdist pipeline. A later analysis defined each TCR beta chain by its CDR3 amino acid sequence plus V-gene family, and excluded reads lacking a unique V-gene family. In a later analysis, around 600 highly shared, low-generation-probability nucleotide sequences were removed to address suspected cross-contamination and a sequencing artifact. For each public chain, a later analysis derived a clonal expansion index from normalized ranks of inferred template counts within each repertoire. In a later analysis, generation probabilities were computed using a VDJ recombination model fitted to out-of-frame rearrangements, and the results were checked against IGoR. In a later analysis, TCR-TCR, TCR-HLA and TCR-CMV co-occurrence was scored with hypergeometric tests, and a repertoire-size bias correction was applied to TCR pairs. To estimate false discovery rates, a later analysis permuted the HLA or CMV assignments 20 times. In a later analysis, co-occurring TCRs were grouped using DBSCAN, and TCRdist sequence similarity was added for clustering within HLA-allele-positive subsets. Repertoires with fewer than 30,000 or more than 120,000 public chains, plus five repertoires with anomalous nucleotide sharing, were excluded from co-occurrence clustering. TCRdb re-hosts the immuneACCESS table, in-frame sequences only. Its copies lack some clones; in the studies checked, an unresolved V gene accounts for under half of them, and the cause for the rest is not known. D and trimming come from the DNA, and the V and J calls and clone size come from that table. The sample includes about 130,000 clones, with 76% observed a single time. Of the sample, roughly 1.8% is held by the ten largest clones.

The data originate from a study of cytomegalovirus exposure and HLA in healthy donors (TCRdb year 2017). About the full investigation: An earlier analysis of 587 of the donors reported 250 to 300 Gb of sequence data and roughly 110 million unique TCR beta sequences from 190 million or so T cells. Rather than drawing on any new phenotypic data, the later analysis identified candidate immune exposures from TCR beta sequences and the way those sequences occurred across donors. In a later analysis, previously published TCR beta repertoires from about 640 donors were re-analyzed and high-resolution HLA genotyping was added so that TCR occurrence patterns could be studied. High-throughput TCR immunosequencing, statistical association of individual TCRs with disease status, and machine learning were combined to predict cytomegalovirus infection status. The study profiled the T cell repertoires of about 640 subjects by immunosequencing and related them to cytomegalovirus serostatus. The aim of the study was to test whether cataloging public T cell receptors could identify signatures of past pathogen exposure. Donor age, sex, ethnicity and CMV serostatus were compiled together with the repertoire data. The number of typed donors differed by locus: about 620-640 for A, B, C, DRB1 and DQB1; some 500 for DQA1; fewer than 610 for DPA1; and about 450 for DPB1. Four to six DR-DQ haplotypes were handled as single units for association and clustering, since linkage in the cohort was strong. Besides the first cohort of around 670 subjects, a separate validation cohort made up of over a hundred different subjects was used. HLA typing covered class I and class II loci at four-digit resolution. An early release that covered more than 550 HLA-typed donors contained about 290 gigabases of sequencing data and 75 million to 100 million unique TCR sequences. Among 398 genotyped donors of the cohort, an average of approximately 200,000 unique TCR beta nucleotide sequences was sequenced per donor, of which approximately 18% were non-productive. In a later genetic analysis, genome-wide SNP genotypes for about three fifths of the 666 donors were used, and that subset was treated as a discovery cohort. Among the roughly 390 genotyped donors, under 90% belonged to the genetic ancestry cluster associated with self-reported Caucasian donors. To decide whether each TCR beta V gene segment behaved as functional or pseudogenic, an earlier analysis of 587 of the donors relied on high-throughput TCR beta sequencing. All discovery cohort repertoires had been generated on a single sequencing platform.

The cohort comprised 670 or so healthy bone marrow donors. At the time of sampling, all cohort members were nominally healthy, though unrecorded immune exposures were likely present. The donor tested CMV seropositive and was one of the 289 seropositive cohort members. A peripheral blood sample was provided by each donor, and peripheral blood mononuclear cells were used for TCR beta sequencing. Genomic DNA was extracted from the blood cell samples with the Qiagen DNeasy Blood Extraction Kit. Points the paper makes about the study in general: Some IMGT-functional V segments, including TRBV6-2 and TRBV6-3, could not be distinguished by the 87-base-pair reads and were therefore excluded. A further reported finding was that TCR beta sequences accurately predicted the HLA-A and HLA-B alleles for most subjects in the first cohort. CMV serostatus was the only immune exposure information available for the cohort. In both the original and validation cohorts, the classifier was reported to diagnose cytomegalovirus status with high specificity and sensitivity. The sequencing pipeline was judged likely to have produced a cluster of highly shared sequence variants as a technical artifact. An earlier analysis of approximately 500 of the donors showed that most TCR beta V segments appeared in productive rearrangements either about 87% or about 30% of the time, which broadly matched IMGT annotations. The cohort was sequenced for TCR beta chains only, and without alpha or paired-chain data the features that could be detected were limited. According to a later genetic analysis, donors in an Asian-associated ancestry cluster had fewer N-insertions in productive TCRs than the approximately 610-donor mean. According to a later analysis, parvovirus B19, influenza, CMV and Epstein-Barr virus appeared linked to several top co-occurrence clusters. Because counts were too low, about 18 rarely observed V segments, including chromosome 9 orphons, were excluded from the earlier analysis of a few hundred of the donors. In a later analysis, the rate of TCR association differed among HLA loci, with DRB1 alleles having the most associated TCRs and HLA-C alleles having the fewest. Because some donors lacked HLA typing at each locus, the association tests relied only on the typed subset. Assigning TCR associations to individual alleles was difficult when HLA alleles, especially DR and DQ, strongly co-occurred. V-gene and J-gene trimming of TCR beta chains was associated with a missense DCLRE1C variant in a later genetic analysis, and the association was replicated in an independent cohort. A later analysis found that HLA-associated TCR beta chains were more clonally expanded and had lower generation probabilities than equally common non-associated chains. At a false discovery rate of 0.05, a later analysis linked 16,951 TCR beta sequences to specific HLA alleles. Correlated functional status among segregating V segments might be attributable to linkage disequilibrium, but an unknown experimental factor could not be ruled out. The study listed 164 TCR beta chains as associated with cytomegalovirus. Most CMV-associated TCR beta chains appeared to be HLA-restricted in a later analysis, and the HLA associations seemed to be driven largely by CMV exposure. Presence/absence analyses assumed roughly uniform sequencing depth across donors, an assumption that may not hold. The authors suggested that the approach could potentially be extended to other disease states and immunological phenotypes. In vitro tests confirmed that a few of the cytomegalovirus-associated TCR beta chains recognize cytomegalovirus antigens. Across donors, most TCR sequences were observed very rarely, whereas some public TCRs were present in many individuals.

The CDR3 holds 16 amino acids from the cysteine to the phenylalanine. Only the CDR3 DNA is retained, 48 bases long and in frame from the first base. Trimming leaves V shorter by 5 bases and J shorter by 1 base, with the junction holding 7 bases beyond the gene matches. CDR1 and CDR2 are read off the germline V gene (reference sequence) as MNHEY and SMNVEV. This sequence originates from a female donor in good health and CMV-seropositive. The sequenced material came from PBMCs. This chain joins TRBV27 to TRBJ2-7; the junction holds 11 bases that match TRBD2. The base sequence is TGTGCCAGCAGTAAATGGACTAGCGGGCAATCCTACGAGCAGTACTTC. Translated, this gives CASSKWTSGQSYEQYF.